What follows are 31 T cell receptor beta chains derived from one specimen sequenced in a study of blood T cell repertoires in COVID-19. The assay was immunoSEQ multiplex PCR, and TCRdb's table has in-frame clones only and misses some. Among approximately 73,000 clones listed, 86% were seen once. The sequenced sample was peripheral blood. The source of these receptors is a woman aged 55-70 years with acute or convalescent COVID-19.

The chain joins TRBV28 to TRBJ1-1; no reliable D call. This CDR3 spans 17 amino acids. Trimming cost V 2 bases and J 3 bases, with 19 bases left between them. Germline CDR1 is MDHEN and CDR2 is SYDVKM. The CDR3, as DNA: TGTGCCAGCAGTTTAGGGCTGGCCGATTTCTCGGACACTGAAGCTTTCTTT. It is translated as CASSLGLADFSDTEAFF.

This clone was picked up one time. The CDR3 DNA reads TGTGCCAGTGGACCCTCGACAGGGTTTGGCTATGGCTACACCTTC. Translating gives CASGPSTGFGYGYTF. The chain couples TRBV19 to TRBJ1-2; TRBD1 agrees at 7 bases. Trimming removed 8 bases from V and 4 bases from J; junction bases left unmatched: 13. CDR1 is LNHDA, CDR2 SQIVND, per germline (reference sequence). This CDR3 has 15 residues.

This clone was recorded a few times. CDR3 region: CASIDRQGAGGEQYF. CDR3 sequence (DNA): TGTGCCAGCATCGATCGACAGGGGGCTGGTGGCGAGCAGTACTTC. V is TRBV28 and J is TRBJ2-7; TRBD1 matches at 10 bases. From germline, CDR1 is MDHEN and CDR2 SYDVKM. This CDR3 contains 15 residues. V was clipped by 7 bases and J by 6 bases; unmatched bases: 12. Full variable domain (missing parts from reference TRBV28 and TRBJ2-7): DVKVTQSSRYLVKRTGEKVFLECVQDMDHENMFWYRQDPGLGLRLIYFSYDVKMKEKGDIPEGYSVSREKKERFSLILESASTNQTSMYLCASIDRQGAGGEQYFGPGTRLTVT.

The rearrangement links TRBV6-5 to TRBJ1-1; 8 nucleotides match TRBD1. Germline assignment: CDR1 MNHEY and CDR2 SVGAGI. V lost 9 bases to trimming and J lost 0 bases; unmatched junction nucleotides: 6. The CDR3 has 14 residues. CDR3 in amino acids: CASRDRHMNTEAFF. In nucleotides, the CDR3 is TGTGCCAGTCGGGACAGGCACATGAACACTGAAGCTTTCTTT.

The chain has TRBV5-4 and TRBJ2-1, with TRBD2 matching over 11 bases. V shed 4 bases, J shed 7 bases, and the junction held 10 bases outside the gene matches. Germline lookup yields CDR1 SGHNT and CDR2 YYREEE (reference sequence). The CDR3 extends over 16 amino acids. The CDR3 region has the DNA TGTGCCAGCAGCCCGGGAGGTAGCGGGGGGGGAAATGAGCAGTTCTTC. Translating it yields CASSPGGSGGGNEQFF.

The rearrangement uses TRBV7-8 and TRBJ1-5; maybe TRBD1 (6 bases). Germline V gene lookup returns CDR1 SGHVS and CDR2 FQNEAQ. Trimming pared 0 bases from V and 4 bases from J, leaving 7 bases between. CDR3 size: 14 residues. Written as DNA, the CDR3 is TGTGCCAGCAGCTTAGCGAGGGGGAATCAGCCCCAGCATTTT. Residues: CASSLARGNQPQHF. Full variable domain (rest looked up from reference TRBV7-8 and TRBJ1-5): GAGVSQSPRYKVAKRGQDVALRCDPISGHVSLFWYQQALGQGPEFLTYFQNEAQLDKSGLPSDRFFAERPEGSVSTLKIQRTQQEDSAVYLCASSLARGNQPQHFGDGTRLSIL.

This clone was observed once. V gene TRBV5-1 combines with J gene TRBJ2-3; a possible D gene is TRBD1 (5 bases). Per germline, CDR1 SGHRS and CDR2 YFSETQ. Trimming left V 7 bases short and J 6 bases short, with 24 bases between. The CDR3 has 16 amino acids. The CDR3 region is CASSPQGGQAGDTQYF. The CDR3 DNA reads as TGCGCCAGCTCCCCTCAAGGCGGCCAGGCAGGGGATACGCAGTATTTT.

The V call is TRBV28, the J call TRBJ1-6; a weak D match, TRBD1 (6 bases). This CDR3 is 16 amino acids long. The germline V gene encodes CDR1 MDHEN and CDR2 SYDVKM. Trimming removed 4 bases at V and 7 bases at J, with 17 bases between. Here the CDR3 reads CASSSEKGVQNSPLHF. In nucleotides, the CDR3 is TGTGCCAGCAGTTCCGAAAAGGGGGTCCAAAATTCACCCCTCCACTTT.

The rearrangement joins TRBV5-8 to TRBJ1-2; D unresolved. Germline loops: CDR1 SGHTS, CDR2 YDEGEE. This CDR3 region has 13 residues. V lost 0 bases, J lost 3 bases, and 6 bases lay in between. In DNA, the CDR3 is TGTGCCAGCAGCTTGGACAGAGACTATGGCTACACCTTC. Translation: CASSLDRDYGYTF.

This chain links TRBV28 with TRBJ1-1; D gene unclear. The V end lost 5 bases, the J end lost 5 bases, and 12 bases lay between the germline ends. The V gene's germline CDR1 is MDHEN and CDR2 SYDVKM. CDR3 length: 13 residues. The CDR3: CASSPGSGTEAFF. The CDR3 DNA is TGTGCCAGCAGTCCGGGATCGGGGACTGAAGCTTTCTTT. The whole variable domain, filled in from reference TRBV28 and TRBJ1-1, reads DVKVTQSSRYLVKRTGEKVFLECVQDMDHENMFWYRQDPGLGLRLIYFSYDVKMKEKGDIPEGYSVSREKKERFSLILESASTNQTSMYLCASSPGSGTEAFFGQGTRLTVV.

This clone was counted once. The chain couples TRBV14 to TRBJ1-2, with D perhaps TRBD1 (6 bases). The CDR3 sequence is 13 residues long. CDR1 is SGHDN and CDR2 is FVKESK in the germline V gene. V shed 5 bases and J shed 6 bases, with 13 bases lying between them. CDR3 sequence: CASSDPRGDGYTF. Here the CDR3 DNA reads TGTGCCAGCAGCGACCCCAGGGGCGATGGCTACACCTTC.

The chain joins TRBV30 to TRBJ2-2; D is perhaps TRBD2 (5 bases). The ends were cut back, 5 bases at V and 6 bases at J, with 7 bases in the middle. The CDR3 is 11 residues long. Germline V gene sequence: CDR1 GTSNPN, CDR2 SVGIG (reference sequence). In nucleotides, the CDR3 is TGTGCCTGGCGGGGTTCCGGGGAGCTGTTTTTT. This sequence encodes CAWRGSGELFF.

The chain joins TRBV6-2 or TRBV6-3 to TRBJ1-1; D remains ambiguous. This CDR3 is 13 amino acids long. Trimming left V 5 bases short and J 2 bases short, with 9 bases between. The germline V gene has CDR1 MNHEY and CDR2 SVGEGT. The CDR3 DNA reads TGTGCCAGCAGTGCCACAAGAAACACTGAAGCTTTCTTT. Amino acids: CASSATRNTEAFF.

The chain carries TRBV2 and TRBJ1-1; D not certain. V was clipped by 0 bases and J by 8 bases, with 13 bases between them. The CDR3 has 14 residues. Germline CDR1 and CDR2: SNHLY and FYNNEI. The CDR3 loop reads CASSEAAQKIEAFF. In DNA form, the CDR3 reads TGTGCCAGCAGTGAAGCCGCACAGAAGATCGAAGCTTTCTTT. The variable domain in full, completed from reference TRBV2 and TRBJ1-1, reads EPEVTQTPSHQVTQMGQEVILRCVPISNHLYFYWYRQILGQKVEFLVSFYNNEISEKSEIFDDQFSVERPDGSNFTLKIRSTKLEDSAMYFCASSEAAQKIEAFFGQGTRLTVV.

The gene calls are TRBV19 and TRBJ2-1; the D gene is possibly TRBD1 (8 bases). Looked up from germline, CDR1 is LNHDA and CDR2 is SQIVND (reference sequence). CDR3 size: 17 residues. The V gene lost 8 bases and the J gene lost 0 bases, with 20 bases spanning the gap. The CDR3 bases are TGTGCCAGTTCACAACAGGGGGGGGGATCCTCCTACAATGAGCAGTTCTTC. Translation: CASSQQGGGSSYNEQFF. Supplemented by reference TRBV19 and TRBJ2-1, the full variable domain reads DGGITQSPKYLFRKEGQNVTLSCEQNLNHDAMYWYRQDPGQGLRLIYYSQIVNDFQKGDIAEGYSVSREKKESFPLTVTSAQKNPTAFYLCASSQQGGGSSYNEQFFGPGTRLTVL.

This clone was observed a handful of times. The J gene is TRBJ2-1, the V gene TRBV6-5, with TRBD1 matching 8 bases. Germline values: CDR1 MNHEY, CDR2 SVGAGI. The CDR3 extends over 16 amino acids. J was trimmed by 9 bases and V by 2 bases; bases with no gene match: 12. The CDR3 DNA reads TGTGCCAGCAGTTACACTAGTGCCAGGGGGCGGGGTGAGCAGTTCTTC. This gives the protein CASSYTSARGRGEQFF.

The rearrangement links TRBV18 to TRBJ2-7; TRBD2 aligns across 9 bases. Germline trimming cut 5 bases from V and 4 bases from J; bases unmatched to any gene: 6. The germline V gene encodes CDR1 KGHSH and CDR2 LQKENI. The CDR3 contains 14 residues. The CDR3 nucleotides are TGTGCCAGCTCAACCGGACTAGCGCCTTACGAGCAGTACTTC. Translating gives CASSTGLAPYEQYF.

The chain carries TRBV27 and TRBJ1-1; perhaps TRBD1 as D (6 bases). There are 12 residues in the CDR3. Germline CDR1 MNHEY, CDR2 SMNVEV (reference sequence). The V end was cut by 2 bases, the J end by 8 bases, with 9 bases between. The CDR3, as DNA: TGTGCCAGCAGTTTAGGTCAGGGGGAAGCTTTCTTT. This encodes CASSLGQGEAFF.

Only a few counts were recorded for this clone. This CDR3 is CASSGLAGGSSYNEQFF. Written as DNA, the CDR3 is TGTGCCAGCAGTGGACTAGCGGGGGGGAGCTCCTACAATGAGCAGTTCTTC. V and J are TRBV27 and TRBJ2-1; 15 bases fit TRBD2. The V segment lost 5 bases and the J segment 0 bases; nucleotides outside the gene matches: 2. The germline CDR1 and CDR2 sequences are MNHEY and SMNVEV (reference sequence). This CDR3 has 17 amino acids.

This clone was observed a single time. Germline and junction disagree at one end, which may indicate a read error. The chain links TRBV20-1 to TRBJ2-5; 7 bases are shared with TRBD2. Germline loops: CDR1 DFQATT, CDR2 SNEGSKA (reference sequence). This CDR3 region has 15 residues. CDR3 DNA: TGCAGTGCTAGTCGGGCTAGCGGTGCCCAAAAGACCCAGTACTTC. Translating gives CSASRASGAQKTQYF.

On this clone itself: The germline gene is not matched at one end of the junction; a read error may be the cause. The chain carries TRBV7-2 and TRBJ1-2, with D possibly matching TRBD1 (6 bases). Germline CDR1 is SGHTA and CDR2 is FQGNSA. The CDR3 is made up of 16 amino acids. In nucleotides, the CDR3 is TGTGCCATCAGCCCCGTTGGGGCAGGGGAAGCGGGGGGCTACACCTTC. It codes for CAISPVGAGEAGGYTF.

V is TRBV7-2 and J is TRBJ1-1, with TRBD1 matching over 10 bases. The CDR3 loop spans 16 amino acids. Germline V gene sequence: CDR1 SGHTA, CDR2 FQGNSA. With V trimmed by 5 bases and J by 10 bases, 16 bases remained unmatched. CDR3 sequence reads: CASSPRQGAGMRAAFF. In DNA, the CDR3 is TGTGCCAGCAGCCCCCGACAGGGGGCGGGAATGAGGGCAGCTTTCTTT.

The CDR3 here is CSASSGTGVAYSNQPQHF. DNA of the CDR3: TGCAGTGCTAGTTCCGGGACAGGGGTAGCGTATAGCAATCAGCCCCAGCATTTT. The rearrangement links TRBV20-1 to TRBJ1-5, with TRBD1 matching 10 bases. Germline values: CDR1 DFQATT, CDR2 SNEGSKA (reference sequence). This CDR3 is 18 amino acids long. Germline trimming cut 3 bases from V and 0 bases from J; bases unmatched to any gene: 11.

The CDR3 region has the DNA TGTGCCAGCTCACCACCGTCTCGCACAGATACGCAGTATTTT. As protein: CASSPPSRTDTQYF. The V gene is TRBV18, the J gene TRBJ2-3; no reliable D call. Between the trimmed V and J ends, which lost 0 bases and 1 base, there was a span of 5 bases. CDR3 length: 14 residues. CDR1 is KGHSH, CDR2 LQKENI, per germline. The full variable domain, completed using reference TRBV18 and TRBJ2-3, is NAGVMQNPRHLVRRRGQEARLRCSPMKGHSHVYWYRQLPEEGLKFMVYLQKENIIDESGMPKERFSAEFPKEGPSILRIQQVVRGDSAAYFCASSPPSRTDTQYFGPGTRLTVL.

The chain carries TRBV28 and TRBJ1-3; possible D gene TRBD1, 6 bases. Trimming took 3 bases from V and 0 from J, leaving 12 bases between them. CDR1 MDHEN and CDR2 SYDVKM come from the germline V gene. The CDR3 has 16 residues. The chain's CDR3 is CASSFFRGSSGNTIYF. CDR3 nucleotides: TGTGCCAGCAGTTTTTTTAGGGGGTCCTCTGGAAACACCATATATTTT.

The CDR3: CASSVQPDREDSPLHF. The DNA for the CDR3 is TGTGCCAGCAGCGTACAGCCGGACAGGGAGGATTCACCCCTCCACTTT. V is TRBV5-5 and J is TRBJ1-6; TRBD1 matches 8 bases. The V gene's germline CDR1 is SGHKS and CDR2 YYEKEE (reference sequence). The junction had 11 bases not matched to a gene; V was cut back by 4 bases and J by 8 bases. This CDR3 spans 16 amino acids.

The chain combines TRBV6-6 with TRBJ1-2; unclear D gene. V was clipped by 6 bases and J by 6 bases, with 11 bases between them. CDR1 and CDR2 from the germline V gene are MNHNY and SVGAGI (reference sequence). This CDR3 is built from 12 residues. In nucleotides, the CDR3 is TGTGCCAGCAGACTACAAGCCGATGGCTACACCTTC. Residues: CASRLQADGYTF.

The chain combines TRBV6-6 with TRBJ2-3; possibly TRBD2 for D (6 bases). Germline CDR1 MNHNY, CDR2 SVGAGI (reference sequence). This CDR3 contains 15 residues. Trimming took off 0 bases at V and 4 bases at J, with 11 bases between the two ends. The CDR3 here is CASSYSRGISDTQYF. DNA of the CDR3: TGTGCCAGCAGTTACTCTCGCGGGATATCAGATACGCAGTATTTT.

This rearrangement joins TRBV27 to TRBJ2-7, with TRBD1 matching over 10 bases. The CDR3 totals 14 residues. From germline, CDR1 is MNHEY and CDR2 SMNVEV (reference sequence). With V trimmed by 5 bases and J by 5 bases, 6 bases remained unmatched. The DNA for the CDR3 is TGTGCCAGCAGTGTCCGGGACAGGGGCCACGAGCAGTACTTC. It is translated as CASSVRDRGHEQYF.

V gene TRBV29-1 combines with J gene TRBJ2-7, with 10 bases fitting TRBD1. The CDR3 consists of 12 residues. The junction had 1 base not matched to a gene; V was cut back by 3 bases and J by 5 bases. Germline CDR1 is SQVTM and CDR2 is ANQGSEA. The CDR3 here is CSVDGTGDEQYF. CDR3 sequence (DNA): TGCAGCGTTGACGGGACAGGGGACGAGCAGTACTTC.

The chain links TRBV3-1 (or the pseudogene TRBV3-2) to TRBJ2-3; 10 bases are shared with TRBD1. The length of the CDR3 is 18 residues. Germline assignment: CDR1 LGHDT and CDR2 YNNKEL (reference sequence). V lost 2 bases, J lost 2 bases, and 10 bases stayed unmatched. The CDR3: CASSQTPTTGGFTDTQYF. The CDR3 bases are TGTGCCAGCAGCCAAACACCTACGACAGGGGGCTTCACAGATACGCAGTATTTT.